The rows below give T cell receptor beta chains drawn from one sample of a study of shared clonotypes between healthy human individuals. Sequenced by immunoSEQ multiplex PCR; TCRdb stores in-frame clones only, minus some. The sample consists of approximately 530,000 clones, almost 97% of them appearing once. The sample consisted of naive CD4+ T cells sorted from blood. The receptors shown here come from a woman younger than 45 in good health. Both conserved end residues are trimmed from each CDR3.

TRBV19	TRBJ1-1	ASKDRMNTEAF
TRBV21-1	TRBJ1-5	ASSDRTGVDNQPQH
TRBV28	TRBJ2-7	ASSLAGGHEQY
TRBV18	TRBJ2-2	ASNQLASAGELF
TRBV4-1	TRBJ1-1	ASSQVGTYPGGI
TRBV19	TRBJ2-3	ASRARTGTDTQY
TRBV7-3	TRBJ2-1	ASSAYRALSNEQF
TRBV5-1	TRBJ2-7	ASRPRTGVDTYEQY
TRBV6-5	TRBJ2-7	ASSYDSRRAYEQY
TRBV4-1	TRBJ2-7	ASSQDRRAGVSYEQY
TRBV28	TRBJ2-5	ASSLTTGAPETQY
TRBV4-1	TRBJ2-4	ASSHRFGFAKNIQY
TRBV5-1	TRBJ1-1	ASSLSTGGNTEAF
TRBV28	TRBJ2-2	ASSFRVGELF
TRBV5-1	TRBJ2-7	ASSSGLAGEEQY
TRBV5-1	TRBJ2-5	ASSLIRQKAKTTQY
TRBV7-9	TRBJ1-1	ASSLAGPEAF
TRBV19	TRBJ1-1	ASSIPGGNTEAF
TRBV28	-	ASSAGGQISYEQY
TRBV6-5	TRBJ1-2	ASSPRQGKHYGYT
TRBV4-1	TRBJ1-4	ASSQDLGAEYEKLF
TRBV28	TRBJ1-2	ASVGGQGARGYT
TRBV28	TRBJ2-6	ASRTSHGANVLT
TRBV7-8	TRBJ2-7	ASSLYLAGGVYEQY
TRBV19	TRBJ1-5	ASSRTTVNSNQPQH
TRBV6-5	TRBJ2-3	ASSYTRSNTDTQY
TRBV10-3	TRBJ2-3	AISEHREGADTQY
TRBV27	TRBJ1-1	ASRSARGLRSEAF
TRBV13	TRBJ1-3	ASSSGQGVGNTIY
TRBV4-1	TRBJ2-3	ASSQGDSGIWDTQY
TRBV5-1	TRBJ1-5	ASSLRGDSNQPQH
TRBV5-1	TRBJ2-4	ASSLQGPHDSIQY
TRBV28	TRBJ2-3	ASSPADGKTSTDTQY